The 18 T cell receptor beta chains presented below share a single source sample, sequenced in a study of STAT5B mutations in CD4+ large granular lymphocyte leukemia. Repertoires were generated with immunoSEQ multiplex PCR, while TCRdb's copy carries only in-frame clones and drops some. The top ten clones hold 0.42% of a sample with some 21,000 clones, about 80% of them seen once. Input material: CD4+ T cells from blood buffy coats. These receptors were collected from a human donor in good health.

The chain joins TRBV7-6 to TRBJ2-1, with no clear D. CDR3 size: 16 residues. V was clipped by 4 bases and J by 0 bases, with 13 bases between them. Germline assignment: CDR1 SGHVS and CDR2 FNYEAQ. The CDR3 spells CASSWYEASSYNEQFF. The CDR3 DNA is TGTGCCAGCAGCTGGTATGAGGCTAGCTCCTACAATGAGCAGTTCTTC.

This clone was picked up a small number of times. This rearrangement joins TRBV6-1 to TRBJ1-5; D unresolved. The CDR3 is 13 residues long. V lost 7 bases and J lost 7, with 14 bases in between. Per the germline V gene, CDR1 is MNHNS and CDR2 is SASEGT. The CDR3 bases are TGTGCCAGCAAATTGGAGGTAACCCAGCCCCAGCATTTT. Protein: CASKLEVTQPQHF.

The chain recombines TRBV5-1 with TRBJ2-1; a weak D match, TRBD2 (6 bases). Trimming pared 4 bases from V and 7 bases from J, leaving 15 bases between. This CDR3 spans 14 amino acids. The germline V gene encodes CDR1 SGHRS and CDR2 YFSETQ. The chain's CDR3 is CASSPQSGGNEQFF. The CDR3 bases are TGCGCCAGCAGCCCTCAGTCCGGGGGAAATGAGCAGTTCTTC. The full variable domain, in which reference TRBV5-1 and TRBJ2-1 provide the parts outside the CDR3, is KAGVTQTPRYLIKTRGQQVTLSCSPISGHRSVSWYQQTPGQGLQFLFEYFSETQRNKGNFPGRFSGRQFSNSRSEMNVSTLELGDSALYLCASSPQSGGNEQFFGPGTRLTVL.

This chain connects TRBV5-1 to TRBJ2-3; D not certain. Germline V gene data show CDR1 as SGHRS and CDR2 as YFSETQ. The CDR3 spans 13 residues. V lost 4 bases to trimming and J lost 2 bases, with 8 bases between them. The CDR3 nucleotides are TGCGCCAGCAGCACCCCAGCCACAGATACGCAGTATTTT. The encoded protein is CASSTPATDTQYF.

This sequence joins TRBV6-6 and TRBJ1-1; 9 positions agree with TRBD1. The CDR3 is 15 amino acids. In germline, CDR1 is MNHNY, CDR2 SVGAGI (reference sequence). V was clipped by 5 bases and J by 4 bases; unmatched bases: 8. CDR3 residues: CASSGRQGGATEAFF. In nucleotides, the CDR3 is TGTGCCAGCAGTGGGAGACAGGGGGGAGCCACTGAAGCTTTCTTT.

The gene calls are TRBV7-8 and TRBJ1-2; 7 bases are a match to TRBD1. V trimming: 3 bases; J trimming: 5 bases; junction bases outside the gene matches: 9. Germline assignment: CDR1 SGHVS and CDR2 FQNEAQ. The CDR3 covers 15 residues. CDR3 residues: CASSFGQGDRYGYTF. In nucleotides, the CDR3 is TGTGCCAGCAGCTTTGGTCAGGGGGATAGGTATGGCTACACCTTC.

The gene calls are TRBV9 and TRBJ2-2, with TRBD2 as a possible D gene (6 bases). The CDR3 covers 14 residues. Germline-derived CDR1 and CDR2 are SGDLS and YYNGEE. V was trimmed by 6 bases and J by 7 bases, leaving 16 bases between them. The CDR3 sequence: CASIHGGDIGELFF. The CDR3 DNA follows: TGTGCCAGCATCCACGGAGGGGATATCGGGGAGCTGTTTTTT.

This chain links TRBV9 with TRBJ2-7; D not certain. Per germline, CDR1 SGDLS and CDR2 YYNGEE. This CDR3 comprises 14 residues. The V end was cut by 0 bases, the J end by 6 bases, with 13 bases between. Written as DNA, the CDR3 is TGTGCCAGCAGCGTAGGGCAGGCCGGAGCCGAGCAGTACTTC. Translation: CASSVGQAGAEQYF. Based on the CDR3 plus reference TRBV9 and TRBJ2-7, the full variable domain is DSGVTQTPKHLITATGQRVTLRCSPRSGDLSVYWYQQSLDQGLQFLIQYYNGEERAKGNILERFSAQQFPDLHSELNLSSLELGDSALYFCASSVGQAGAEQYFGPGTRLTVT.

V gene TRBV15 combines with J gene TRBJ1-4, with a tentative D call TRBD1 (5 bases). This CDR3 has 15 amino acids. The germline V gene has CDR1 LNHNV and CDR2 YYDKDF (reference sequence). V gave up 5 bases and J gave up 0 bases, with 10 bases separating them. This chain's CDR3 is CATSDSEATNEKLFF. The CDR3 DNA sequence: TGTGCCACCAGCGACAGCGAAGCAACTAATGAAAAACTGTTTTTT.

The CDR3 DNA sequence: TGCGCCAGCAGCTATGGGACTAGCGGGAAGTACGAGCAGTACTTC. It yields the protein CASSYGTSGKYEQYF. The chain carries TRBV5-1 and TRBJ2-7; 13 bases align to TRBD2. V was clipped by 3 bases and J by 4 bases; unmatched bases: 4. Germline CDR1 reads SGHRS; CDR2 reads YFSETQ. The CDR3 is made up of 15 amino acids.

This sequence joins TRBV9 and TRBJ2-3; D possibly uses TRBD1 or TRBD2 (5 bases each). CDR3 size: 14 residues. The germline V and J ends were trimmed by 0 bases and 3 bases, with 8 bases remaining between them. CDR1 SGDLS and CDR2 YYNGEE come from the germline V gene. The CDR3 protein is CASSVVGETDTQYF. The CDR3 coding sequence is TGTGCCAGCAGCGTAGTGGGGGAGACAGATACGCAGTATTTT.

This clone was detected once. The J gene is TRBJ2-1, the V gene TRBV5-8; the D gene is possibly TRBD2 (6 bases). The length of the CDR3 is 13 residues. The germline V gene has CDR1 SGHTS and CDR2 YDEGEE. V lost 6 bases and J lost 9, with 16 bases in between. This chain's CDR3 is CASTLTVGGEQFF. The CDR3, as DNA: TGTGCCAGCACCCTGACAGTCGGGGGTGAGCAGTTCTTC.

This chain uses TRBV4-2 with TRBJ1-3; D remains unclear. CDR1 and CDR2 (germline): LGHNA, YNFKEQ. This CDR3 region has 16 residues. With 0 bases removed from V and 1 base from J, the gap between germline ends came to 10 bases. The CDR3 loop is CASSQDLRDSGNTIYF. CDR3 coding DNA: TGTGCCAGCAGCCAAGATCTAAGAGATTCTGGAAACACCATATATTTT.

The rearrangement uses TRBV20-1 and TRBJ2-1, with D uncertain. V dropped 0 bases and J dropped 15 bases, with 12 bases sitting between them. Per germline, CDR1 DFQATT and CDR2 SNEGSKA (reference sequence). The CDR3 is made up of 11 amino acids. CDR3 loop: CSAREVASLFF. The CDR3 DNA sequence: TGCAGTGCTAGAGAGGTGGCTAGTCTGTTCTTC.

The gene calls are TRBV29-1 and TRBJ2-7, with 11 bases identical to TRBD1. Germline V CDR1 and CDR2: SQVTM, ANQGSEA. The junction had 1 base not matched to a gene; V was cut back by 7 bases and J by 2 bases. This CDR3 spans 12 amino acids. CDR3 coding DNA: TGCAGCGCGGGACAGGGGGCCTACGAGCAGTACTTC. This gives the protein CSAGQGAYEQYF.

The chain uses TRBV7-9 and TRBJ2-1, with D possibly matching TRBD1 (6 bases). The ends were cut back, 5 bases at V and 4 bases at J, with 18 bases in the middle. The germline CDR1 and CDR2 sequences are SEHNR and FQNEAQ (reference sequence). This CDR3 is 16 amino acids long. CDR3 amino acids: CASSGGGAWDYNEQFF. The CDR3 DNA is TGTGCCAGCAGCGGTGGGGGCGCTTGGGATTACAATGAGCAGTTCTTC. The full variable domain, rest sourced from reference TRBV7-9 and TRBJ2-1, is DTGVSQNPRHKITKRGQNVTFRCDPISEHNRLYWYRQTLGQGPEFLTYFQNEAQLEKSRLLSDRFSAERPKGSFSTLEIQRTEQGDSAMYLCASSGGGAWDYNEQFFGPGTRLTVL.

The CDR3 region has the DNA TGCAGTGCTAGGGCCAACTATGGCTACACCTTC. This encodes CSARANYGYTF. This rearrangement joins TRBV20-1 to TRBJ1-2; D not certain. CDR1 and CDR2 (germline): DFQATT, SNEGSKA (reference sequence). This CDR3 is 11 amino acids long. Trimming left V 3 bases short and J 2 bases short, with 4 bases between.

This clone occurred a few times. The V gene is TRBV10-3, the J gene TRBJ1-1; TRBD1 might be the D (5 bases). CDR1 and CDR2 (germline): ENHRY, SYGVKD. The V end was cut by 9 bases, the J end by 0 bases, with 11 bases between. The CDR3 is made up of 13 amino acids. The CDR3 spells CAMTENMNTEAFF. In nucleotides, the CDR3 is TGTGCCATGACAGAAAATATGAACACTGAAGCTTTCTTT.